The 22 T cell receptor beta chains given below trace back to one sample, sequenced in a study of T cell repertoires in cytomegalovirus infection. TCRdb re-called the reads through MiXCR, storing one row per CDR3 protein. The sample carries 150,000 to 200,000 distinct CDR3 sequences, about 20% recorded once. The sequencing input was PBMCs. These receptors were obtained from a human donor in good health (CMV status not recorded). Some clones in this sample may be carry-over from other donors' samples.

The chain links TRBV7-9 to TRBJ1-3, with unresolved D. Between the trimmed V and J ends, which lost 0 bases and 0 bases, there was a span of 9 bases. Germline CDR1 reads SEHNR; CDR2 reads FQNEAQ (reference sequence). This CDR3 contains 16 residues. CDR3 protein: CASSLAGSYSGNTIYF. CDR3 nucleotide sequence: TGTGCCAGCAGCTTAGCGGGGTCCTACTCTGGAAACACCATATATTTT.

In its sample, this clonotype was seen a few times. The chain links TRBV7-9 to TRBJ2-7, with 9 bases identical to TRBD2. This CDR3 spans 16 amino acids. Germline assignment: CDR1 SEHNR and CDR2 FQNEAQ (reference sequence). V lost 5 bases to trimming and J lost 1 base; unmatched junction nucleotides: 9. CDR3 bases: TGTGCCAGCAGCCCGCCGGCTAGCGGGGCTTCCTACGAGCAGTACTTC. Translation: CASSPPASGASYEQYF.

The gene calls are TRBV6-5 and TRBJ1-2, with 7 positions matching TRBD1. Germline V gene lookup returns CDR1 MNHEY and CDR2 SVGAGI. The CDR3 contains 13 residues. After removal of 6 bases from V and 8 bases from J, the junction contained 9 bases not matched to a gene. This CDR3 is CASRAGGPYGYTF. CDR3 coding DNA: TGTGCCAGCAGGGCAGGGGGACCGTACGGCTACACCTTC.

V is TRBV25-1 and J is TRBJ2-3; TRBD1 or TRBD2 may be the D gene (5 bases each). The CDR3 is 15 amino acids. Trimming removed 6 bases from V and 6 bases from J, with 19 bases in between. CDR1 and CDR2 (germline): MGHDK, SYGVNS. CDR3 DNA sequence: TGTGCCAGCAGCACCAGTACCGGGACGACGGATACGCAGTATTTT. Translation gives CASSTSTGTTDTQYF.

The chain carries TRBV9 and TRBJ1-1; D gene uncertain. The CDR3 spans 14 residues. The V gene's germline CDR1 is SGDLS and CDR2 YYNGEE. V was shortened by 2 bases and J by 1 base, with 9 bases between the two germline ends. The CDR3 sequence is CASSVRVGNTEAFF. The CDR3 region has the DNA TGTGCCAGCAGCGTGCGGGTCGGGAACACTGAAGCTTTCTTT.

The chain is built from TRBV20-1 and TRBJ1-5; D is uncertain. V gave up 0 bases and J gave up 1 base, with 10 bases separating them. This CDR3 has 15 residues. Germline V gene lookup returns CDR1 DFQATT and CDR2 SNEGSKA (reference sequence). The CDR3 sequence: CSARDSGKSNQPQHF. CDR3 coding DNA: TGCAGTGCTAGAGATTCGGGAAAAAGCAATCAGCCCCAGCATTTT.

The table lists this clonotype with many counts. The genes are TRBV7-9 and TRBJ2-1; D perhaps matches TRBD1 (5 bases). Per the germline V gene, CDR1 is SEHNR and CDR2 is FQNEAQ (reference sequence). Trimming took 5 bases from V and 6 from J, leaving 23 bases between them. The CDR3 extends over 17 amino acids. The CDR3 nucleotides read TGTGCCAGCAGCGCGCCCCCCAGGGTTCGTCTTATCAATGAGCAGTTCTTC. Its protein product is CASSAPPRVRLINEQFF.

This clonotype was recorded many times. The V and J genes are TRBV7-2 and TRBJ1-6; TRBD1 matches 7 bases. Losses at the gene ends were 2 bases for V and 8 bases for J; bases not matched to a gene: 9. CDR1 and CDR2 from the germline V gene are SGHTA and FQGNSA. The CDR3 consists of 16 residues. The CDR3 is CASSLIRDSGHSPLHF. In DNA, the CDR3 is TGTGCCAGCAGCTTAATCCGGGACAGCGGGCATTCACCCCTCCACTTT.

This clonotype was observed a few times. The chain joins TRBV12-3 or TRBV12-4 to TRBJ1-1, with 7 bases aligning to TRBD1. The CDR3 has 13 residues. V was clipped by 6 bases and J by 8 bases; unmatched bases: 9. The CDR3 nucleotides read TGTGCCAGCAGCATACTATCAGGGGGAGAAGCTTTCTTT. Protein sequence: CASSILSGGEAFF.

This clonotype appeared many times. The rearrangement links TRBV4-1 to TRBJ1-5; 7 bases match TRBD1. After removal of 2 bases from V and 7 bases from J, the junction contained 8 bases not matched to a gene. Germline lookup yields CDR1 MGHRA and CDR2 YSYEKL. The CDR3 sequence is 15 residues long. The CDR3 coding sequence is TGCGCCAGCAGCCAAACCAGACAGGGCGCGCAGCCCCAGCATTTT. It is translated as CASSQTRQGAQPQHF.

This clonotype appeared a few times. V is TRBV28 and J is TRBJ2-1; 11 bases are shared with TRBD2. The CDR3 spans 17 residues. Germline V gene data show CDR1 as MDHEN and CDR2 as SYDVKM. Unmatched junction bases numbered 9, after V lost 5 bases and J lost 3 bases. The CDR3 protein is CASSPLALAGGYNEQFF. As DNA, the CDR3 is TGTGCCAGCAGTCCGCTCGCTCTAGCGGGAGGCTACAATGAGCAGTTCTTC.

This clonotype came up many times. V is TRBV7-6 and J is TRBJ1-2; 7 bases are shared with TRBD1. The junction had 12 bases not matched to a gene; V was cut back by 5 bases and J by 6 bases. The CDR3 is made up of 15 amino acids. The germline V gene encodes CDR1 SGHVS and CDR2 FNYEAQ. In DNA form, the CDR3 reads TGTGCCAGCAGCCAAAACGCGGGACAGTTTAATGGCTACACCTTC. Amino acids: CASSQNAGQFNGYTF.

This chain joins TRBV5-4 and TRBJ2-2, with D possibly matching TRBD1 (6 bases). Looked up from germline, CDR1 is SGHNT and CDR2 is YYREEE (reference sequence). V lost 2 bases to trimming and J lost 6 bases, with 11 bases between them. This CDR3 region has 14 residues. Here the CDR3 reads CASSFRGPAGELFF. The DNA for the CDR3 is TGTGCCAGCAGCTTCAGGGGACCCGCCGGGGAGCTGTTTTTT. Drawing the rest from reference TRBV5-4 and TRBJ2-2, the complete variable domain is ETGVTQSPTHLIKTRGQQVTLRCSSQSGHNTVSWYQQALGQGPQFIFQYYREEENGRGNFPPRFSGLQFPNYSSELNVNALELDDSALYLCASSFRGPAGELFFGEGSRLTVL.

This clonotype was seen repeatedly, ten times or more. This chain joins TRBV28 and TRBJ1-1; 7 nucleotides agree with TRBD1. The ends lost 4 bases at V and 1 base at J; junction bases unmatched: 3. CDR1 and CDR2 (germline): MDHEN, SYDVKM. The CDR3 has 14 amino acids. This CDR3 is CASSSTGRNTEAFF. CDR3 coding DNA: TGTGCCAGCAGTTCGACAGGGAGGAACACTGAAGCTTTCTTT.

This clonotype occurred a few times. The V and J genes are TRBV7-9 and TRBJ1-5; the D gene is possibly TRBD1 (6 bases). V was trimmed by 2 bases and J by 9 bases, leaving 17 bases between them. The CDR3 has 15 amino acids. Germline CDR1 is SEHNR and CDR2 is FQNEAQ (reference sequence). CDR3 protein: CASSLSDGGQWPQHF. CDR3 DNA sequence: TGTGCCAGCAGCTTAAGTGACGGGGGCCAGTGGCCCCAGCATTTT.

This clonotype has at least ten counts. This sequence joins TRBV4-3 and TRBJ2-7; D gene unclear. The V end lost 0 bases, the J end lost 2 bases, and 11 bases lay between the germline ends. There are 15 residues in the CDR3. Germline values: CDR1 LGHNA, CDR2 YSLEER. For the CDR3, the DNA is TGCGCCAGCAGCCAAGATTGGTACAGTACCTACGAGCAGTACTTC. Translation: CASSQDWYSTYEQYF.

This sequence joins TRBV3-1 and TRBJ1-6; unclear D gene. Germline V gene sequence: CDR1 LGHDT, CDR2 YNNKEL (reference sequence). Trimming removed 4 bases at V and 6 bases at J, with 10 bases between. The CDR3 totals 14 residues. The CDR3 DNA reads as TGTGCCAGCAGCCGCCGCGAATTTAATTCACCCCTCCACTTT. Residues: CASSRREFNSPLHF.

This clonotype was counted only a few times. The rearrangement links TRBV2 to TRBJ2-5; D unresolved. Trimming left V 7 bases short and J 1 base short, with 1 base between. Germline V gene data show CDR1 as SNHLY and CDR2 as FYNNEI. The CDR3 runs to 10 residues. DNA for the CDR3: TGTGCCAGCATCCAAGAGACCCAGTACTTC. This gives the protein CASIQETQYF. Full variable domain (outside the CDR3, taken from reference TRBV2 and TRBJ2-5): EPEVTQTPSHQVTQMGQEVILRCVPISNHLYFYWYRQILGQKVEFLVSFYNNEISEKSEIFDDQFSVERPDGSNFTLKIRSTKLEDSAMYFCASIQETQYFGPGTRLLVL.

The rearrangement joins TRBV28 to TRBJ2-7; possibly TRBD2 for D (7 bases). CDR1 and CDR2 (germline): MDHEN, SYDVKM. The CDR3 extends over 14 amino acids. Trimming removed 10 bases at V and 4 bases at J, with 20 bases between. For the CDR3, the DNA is TGTGCCACCCAAGGCGGGGGCGGTTTGTACGAGCAGTACTTC. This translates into CATQGGGGLYEQYF.

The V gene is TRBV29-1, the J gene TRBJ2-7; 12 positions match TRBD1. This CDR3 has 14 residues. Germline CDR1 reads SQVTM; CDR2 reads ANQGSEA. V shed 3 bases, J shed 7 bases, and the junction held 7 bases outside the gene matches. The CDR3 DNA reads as TGCAGCGTTGAGTGGGGACAGGGGGCGCGGGAGCAGTACTTC. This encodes CSVEWGQGAREQYF.

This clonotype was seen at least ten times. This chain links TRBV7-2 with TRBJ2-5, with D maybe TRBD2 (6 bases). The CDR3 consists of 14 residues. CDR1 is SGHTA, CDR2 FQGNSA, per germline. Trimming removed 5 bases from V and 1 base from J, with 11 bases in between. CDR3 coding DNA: TGTGCCAGCAGCCCGGGGGTCACCCAAGAGACCCAGTACTTC. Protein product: CASSPGVTQETQYF.

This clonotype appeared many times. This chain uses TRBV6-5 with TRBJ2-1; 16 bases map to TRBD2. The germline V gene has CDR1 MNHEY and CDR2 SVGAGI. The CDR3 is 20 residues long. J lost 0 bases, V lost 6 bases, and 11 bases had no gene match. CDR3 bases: TGTGCCAGCAGGTCCACCCCGGGACTAGCGGGAGGGAGCTCCTACAATGAGCAGTTCTTC. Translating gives CASRSTPGLAGGSSYNEQFF.